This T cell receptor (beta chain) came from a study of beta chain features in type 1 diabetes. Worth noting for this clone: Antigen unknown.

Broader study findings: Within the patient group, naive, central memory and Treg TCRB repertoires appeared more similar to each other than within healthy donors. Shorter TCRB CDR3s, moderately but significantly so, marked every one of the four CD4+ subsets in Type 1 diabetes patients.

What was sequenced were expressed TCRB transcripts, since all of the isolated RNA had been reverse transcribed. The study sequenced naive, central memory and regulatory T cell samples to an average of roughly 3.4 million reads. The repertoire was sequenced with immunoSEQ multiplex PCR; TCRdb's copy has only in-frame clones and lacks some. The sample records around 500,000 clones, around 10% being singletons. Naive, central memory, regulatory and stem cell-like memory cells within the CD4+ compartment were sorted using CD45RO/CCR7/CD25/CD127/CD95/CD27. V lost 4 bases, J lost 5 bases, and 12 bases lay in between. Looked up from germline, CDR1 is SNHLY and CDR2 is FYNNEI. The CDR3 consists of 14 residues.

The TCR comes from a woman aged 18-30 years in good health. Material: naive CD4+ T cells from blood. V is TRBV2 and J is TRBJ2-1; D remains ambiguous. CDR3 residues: CASSALRTNNEQFF. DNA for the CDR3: TGTGCCAGCAGTGCGCTCCGGACGAACAATGAGCAGTTCTTC.